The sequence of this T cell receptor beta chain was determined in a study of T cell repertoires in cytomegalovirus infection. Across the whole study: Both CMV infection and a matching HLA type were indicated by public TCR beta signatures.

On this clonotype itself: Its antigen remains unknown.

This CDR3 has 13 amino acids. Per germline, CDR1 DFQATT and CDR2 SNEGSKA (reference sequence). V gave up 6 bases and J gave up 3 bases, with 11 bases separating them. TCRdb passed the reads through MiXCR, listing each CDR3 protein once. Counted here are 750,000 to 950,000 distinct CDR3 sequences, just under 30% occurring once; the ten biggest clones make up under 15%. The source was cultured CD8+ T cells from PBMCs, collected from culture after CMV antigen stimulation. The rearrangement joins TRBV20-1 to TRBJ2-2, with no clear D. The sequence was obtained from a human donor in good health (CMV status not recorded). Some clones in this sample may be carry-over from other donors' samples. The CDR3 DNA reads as TGCAGTGCCCCCGACACCCACACCGGGGAGCTGTTTTTT. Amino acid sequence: CSAPDTHTGELFF.